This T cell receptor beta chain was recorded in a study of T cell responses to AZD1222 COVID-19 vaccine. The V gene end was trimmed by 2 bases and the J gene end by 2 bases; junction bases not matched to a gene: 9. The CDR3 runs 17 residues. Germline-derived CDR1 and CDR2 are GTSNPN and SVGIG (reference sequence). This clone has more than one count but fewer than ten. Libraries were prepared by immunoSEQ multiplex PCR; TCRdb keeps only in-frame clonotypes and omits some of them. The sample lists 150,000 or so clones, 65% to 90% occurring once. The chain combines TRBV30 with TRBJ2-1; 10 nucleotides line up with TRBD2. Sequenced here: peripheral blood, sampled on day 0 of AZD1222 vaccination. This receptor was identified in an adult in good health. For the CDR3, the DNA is TGTGCCTGGAGTCCCGTAGGGCTAGCGGGGGCCTACAATGAGCAGTTCTTC. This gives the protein CAWSPVGLAGAYNEQFF.